This TCR beta chain originates from a study of T cell clones after liver transplantation. Whole-study context: Samples came from ITN030ST, which attempted immunosuppression withdrawal within 2 years of liver transplantation. A pre-transplant mixed lymphocyte reaction with TCRbeta sequencing defined graft-donor-reactive clones followed in post-transplant blood. Patients counted as tolerant after at least one year off all immunosuppression, enzymes not exceeding twice normal. Study-wide findings and caveats: The donor-reactive repertoire was only partly measurable in a couple of subjects, lacking donor cells.

Germline-derived CDR1 and CDR2 are MNHEY and SMNVEV (reference sequence). The V end lost 5 bases, the J end lost 2 bases, and 10 bases lay between the germline ends. This CDR3 is 14 amino acids long. TCRdb's table, derived via immunoSEQ multiplex PCR, lists solely in-frame clones and lacks some. The sample has about 120,000 clones, approximately 90% seen once. As for this clone: Its antigen is not known.

This TCR was recovered from a human patient who received a liver transplant. Some of the T cells might come from the graft donor. The V gene is TRBV27, the J gene TRBJ2-1; tentatively, D is TRBD2 (5 bases). This material consisted of CD4+ T cells from blood, taken 12 months after liver transplant. The CDR3 DNA follows: TGTGCCAGCAGTACGGACTGGCCCTACAATGAGCAGTTCTTC. Translating gives CASSTDWPYNEQFF.